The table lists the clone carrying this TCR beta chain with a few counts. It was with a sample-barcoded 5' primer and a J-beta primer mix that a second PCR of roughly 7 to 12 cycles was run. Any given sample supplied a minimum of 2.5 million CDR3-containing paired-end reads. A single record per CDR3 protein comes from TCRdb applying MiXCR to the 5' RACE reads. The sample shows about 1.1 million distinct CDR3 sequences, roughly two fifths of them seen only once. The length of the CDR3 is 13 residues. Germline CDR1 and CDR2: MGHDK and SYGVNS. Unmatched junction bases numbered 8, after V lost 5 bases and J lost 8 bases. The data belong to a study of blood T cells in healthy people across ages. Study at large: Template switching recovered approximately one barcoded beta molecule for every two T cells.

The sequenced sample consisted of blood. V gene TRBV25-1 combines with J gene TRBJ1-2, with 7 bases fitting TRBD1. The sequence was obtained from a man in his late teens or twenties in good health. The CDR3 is CASSRDRVTGYTF. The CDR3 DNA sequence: TGTGCCAGCAGTCGAGACAGGGTAACAGGCTACACCTTC.